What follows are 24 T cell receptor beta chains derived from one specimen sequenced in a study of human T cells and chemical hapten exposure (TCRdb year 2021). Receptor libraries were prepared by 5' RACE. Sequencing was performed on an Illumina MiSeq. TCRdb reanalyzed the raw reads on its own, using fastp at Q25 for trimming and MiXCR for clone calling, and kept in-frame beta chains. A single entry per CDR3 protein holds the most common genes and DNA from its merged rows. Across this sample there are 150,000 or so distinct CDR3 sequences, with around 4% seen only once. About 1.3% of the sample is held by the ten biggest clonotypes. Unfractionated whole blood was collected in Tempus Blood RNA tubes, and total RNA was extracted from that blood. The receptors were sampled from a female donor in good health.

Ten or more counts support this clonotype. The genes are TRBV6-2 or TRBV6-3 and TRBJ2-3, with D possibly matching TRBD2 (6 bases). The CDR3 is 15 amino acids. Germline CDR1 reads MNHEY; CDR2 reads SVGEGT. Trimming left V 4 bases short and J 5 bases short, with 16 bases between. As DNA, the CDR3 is TGTGCCAGCAGTTTCGGCGGGGTGGCAGAAGATACGCAGTATTTT. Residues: CASSFGGVAEDTQYF.

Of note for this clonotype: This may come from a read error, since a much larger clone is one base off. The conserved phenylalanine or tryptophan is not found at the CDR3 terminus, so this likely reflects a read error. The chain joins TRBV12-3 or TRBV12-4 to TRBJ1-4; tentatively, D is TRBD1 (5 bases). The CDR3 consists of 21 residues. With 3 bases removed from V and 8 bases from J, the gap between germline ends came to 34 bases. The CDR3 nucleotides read TGTGCCAGCAGTTTTTCCCAACGATGGGGCAGGGCCGAGGGGTTAAGGGAAAAACTGTTTCTT. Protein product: CASSFSQRWGRAEGLREKLFL.

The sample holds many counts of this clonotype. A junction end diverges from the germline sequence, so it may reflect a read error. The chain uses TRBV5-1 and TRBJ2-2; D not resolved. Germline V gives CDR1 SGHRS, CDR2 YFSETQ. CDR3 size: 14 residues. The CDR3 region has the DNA TGCGCCAGCAGCTTGGTGGGGAACCCCGGGGAGCTGTTTTTT. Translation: CASSLVGNPGELFF.

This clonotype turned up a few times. The CDR3 loop reads CASSPLTGQGSYEQYF. The DNA of the CDR3 is TGTGCCAGCAGCCCTCTCACAGGACAGGGGAGTTACGAGCAGTACTTC. The rearrangement joins TRBV7-6 to TRBJ2-7, with 9 bases matching TRBD1. This CDR3 has 16 residues. The V segment lost 5 bases and the J segment 4 bases; nucleotides outside the gene matches: 12. Germline loops: CDR1 SGHVS, CDR2 FNYEAQ.

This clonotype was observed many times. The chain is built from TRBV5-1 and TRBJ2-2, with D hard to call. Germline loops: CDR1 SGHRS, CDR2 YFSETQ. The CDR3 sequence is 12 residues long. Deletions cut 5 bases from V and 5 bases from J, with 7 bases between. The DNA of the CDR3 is TGCGCCAGCAGTTTCGTGACCGGGGAGCTGTTTTTT. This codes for CASSFVTGELFF.

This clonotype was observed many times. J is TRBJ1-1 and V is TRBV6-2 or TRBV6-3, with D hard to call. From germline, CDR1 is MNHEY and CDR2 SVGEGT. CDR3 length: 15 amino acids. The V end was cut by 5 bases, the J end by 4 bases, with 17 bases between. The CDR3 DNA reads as TGTGCCAGCAGTAGTCCTGGGCGGCAGTTCACTGAAGCTTTCTTT. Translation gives CASSSPGRQFTEAFF.

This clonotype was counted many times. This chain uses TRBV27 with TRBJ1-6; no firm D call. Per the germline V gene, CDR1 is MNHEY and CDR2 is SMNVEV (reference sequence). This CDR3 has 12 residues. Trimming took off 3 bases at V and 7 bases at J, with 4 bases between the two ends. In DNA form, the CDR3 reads TGTGCCAGCAGTTTCCTGAATTCACCCCTCCACTTT. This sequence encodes CASSFLNSPLHF.

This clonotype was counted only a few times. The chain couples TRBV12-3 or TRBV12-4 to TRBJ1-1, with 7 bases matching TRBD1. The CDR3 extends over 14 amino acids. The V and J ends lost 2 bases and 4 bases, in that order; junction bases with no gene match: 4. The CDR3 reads CASSLRGRSTEAFF. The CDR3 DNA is TGTGCCAGCAGTTTAAGGGGGCGTAGCACTGAAGCTTTCTTT.

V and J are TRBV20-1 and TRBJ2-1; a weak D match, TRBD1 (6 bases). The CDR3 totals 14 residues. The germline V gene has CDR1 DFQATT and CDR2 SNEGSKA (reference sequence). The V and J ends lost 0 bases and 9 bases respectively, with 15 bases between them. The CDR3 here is CSAREPRTVGEQFF. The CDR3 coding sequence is TGCAGTGCTAGAGAACCACGGACAGTTGGTGAGCAGTTCTTC.

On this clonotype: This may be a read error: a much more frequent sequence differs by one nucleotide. Here the CDR3 reads CAWSVLAGKQYF. For the CDR3, the DNA is TGTGCCTGGAGTGTACTAGCGGGGAAGCAGTACTTC. The chain joins TRBV30 to TRBJ2-7; the match to TRBD2 covers 10 bases. The V gene end was trimmed by 0 bases and the J gene end by 8 bases; junction bases not matched to a gene: 1. The CDR3 is 12 amino acids. Germline CDR1 and CDR2: GTSNPN and SVGIG (reference sequence).

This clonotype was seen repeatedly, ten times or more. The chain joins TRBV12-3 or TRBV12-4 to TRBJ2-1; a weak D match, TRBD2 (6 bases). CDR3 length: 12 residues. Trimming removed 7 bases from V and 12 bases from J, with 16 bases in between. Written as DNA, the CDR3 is TGTGCCAGCAACTCCCGGGGGTGGCTGCAGTTCTTC. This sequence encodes CASNSRGWLQFF.

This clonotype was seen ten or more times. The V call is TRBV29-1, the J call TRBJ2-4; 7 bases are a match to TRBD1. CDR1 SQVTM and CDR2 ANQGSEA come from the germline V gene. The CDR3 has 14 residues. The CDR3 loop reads CRPCGQDSKNIQYF. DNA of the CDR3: TGCAGGCCCTGTGGACAGGACTCCAAAAACATTCAGTACTTC.

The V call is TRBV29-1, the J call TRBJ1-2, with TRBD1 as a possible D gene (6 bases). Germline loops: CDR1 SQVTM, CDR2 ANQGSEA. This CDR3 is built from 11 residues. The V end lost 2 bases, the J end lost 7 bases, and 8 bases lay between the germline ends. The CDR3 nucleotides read TGCAGCGTTGAACAGGGGTGTGGCTACACCTTC. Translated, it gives CSVEQGCGYTF.

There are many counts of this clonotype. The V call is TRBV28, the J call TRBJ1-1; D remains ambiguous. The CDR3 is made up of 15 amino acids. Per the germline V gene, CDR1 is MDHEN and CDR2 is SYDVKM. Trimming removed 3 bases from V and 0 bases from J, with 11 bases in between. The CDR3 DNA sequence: TGTGCCAGCAGTTTGAGGCCGCCCCTGAACACTGAAGCTTTCTTT. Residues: CASSLRPPLNTEAFF.

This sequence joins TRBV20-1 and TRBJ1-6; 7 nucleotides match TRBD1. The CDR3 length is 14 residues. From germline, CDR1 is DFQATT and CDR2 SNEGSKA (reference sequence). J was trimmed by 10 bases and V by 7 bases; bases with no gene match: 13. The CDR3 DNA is TGCAGTGGGGAGGGGGCAGGGATGAGCTCACCCCTCCACTTT. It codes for CSGEGAGMSSPLHF.

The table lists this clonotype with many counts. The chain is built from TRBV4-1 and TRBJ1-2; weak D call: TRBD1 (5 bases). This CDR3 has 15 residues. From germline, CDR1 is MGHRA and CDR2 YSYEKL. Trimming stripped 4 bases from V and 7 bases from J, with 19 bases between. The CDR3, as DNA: TGCGCCAGCAGCCCCACCCGGGGGGTCTCCTTTGGCTACACCTTC. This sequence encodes CASSPTRGVSFGYTF.

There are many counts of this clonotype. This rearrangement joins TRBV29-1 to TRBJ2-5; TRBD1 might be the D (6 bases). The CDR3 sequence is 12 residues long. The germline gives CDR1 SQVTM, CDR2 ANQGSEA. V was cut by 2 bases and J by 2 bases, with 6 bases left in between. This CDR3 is CSVERGQETQYF. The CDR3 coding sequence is TGCAGCGTTGAAAGGGGGCAAGAGACCCAGTACTTC.

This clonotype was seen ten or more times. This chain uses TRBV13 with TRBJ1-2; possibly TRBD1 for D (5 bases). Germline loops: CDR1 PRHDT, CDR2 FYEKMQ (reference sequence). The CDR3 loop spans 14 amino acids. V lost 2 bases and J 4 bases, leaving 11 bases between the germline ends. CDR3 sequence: CASSLRGGGYGYTF. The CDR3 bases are TGTGCCAGCAGCTTACGGGGGGGGGGCTATGGCTACACCTTC.

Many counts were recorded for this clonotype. As DNA, the CDR3 is TGTGCCAGCACTCGTCCGGACAGCAACTACGAGCAGTACTTC. Encoded protein: CASTRPDSNYEQYF. The V gene is TRBV7-2, the J gene TRBJ2-7; possibly TRBD1 for D (6 bases). CDR3 length: 14 amino acids. V lost 7 bases and J lost 3, with 16 bases in between. The germline V gene has CDR1 SGHTA and CDR2 FQGNSA.

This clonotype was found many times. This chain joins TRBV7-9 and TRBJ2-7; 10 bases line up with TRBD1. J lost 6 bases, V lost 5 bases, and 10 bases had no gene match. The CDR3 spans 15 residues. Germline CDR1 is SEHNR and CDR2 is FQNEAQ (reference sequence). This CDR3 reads CASSPPGQGLGEQYF. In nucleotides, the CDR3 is TGTGCCAGCAGCCCTCCGGGACAGGGGTTGGGCGAGCAGTACTTC.

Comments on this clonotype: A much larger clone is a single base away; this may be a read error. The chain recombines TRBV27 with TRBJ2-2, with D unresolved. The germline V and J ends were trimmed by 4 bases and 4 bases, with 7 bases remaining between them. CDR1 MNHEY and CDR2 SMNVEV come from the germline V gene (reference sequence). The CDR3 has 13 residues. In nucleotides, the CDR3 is TGTGCCAGCAGTTCCGGAGCCACCGGGGAGCTGTTTTTT. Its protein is CASSSGATGELFF.

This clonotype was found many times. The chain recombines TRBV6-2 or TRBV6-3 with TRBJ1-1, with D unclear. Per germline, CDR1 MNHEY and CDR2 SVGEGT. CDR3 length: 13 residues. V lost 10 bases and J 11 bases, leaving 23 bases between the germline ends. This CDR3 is CANSPGPRRRAFF. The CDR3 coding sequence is TGTGCCAACTCCCCAGGACCCAGGCGACGGGCTTTCTTT.

The DNA of the CDR3 is TGTGCCAGCAGTTTATATGGTGGCGGGGGCGCCGGCTATGGCTACACCTTC. Residues: CASSLYGGGGAGYGYTF. The V and J genes are TRBV27 and TRBJ1-2; possible D gene TRBD1, 6 bases. There are 17 residues in the CDR3. Trimming cost V 1 base and J 4 bases, with 19 bases left between them. Germline V gene data show CDR1 as MNHEY and CDR2 as SMNVEV (reference sequence).

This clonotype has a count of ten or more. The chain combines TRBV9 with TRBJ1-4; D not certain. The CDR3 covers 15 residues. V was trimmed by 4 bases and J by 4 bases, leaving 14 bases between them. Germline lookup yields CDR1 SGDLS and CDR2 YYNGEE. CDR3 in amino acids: CASSPPEGFNEKLFF. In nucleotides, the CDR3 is TGTGCCAGCAGCCCCCCGGAGGGATTTAATGAAAAACTGTTTTTT.